The 29 T cell receptor beta chains below were found in one sample sequenced in a study of blood T cell repertoires in COVID-19. TCRdb keeps only in-frame clones here, not all; method: immunoSEQ multiplex PCR. In the table there are about 81,000 clones, around nine tenths of which are singletons. The specimen was peripheral blood. Every receptor here comes from a man aged 65-85 years with active or convalescent COVID-19.

V usage is TRBV7-9 and J usage is TRBJ1-5; D is ambiguous. This CDR3 spans 14 amino acids. CDR1 is SEHNR and CDR2 is FQNEAQ in the germline V gene (reference sequence). The germline V and J ends were trimmed by 3 bases and 4 bases, with 10 bases remaining between them. CDR3 amino acids: CASSFSEANQPQHF. The DNA of the CDR3 is TGTGCCAGCAGCTTTTCGGAGGCGAATCAGCCCCAGCATTTT. The full variable domain, completed using reference TRBV7-9 and TRBJ1-5, is DTGVSQNPRHKITKRGQNVTFRCDPISEHNRLYWYRQTLGQGPEFLTYFQNEAQLEKSRLLSDRFSAERPKGSFSTLEIQRTEQGDSAMYLCASSFSEANQPQHFGDGTRLSIL.

The rearrangement links TRBV19 to TRBJ2-2; 9 nucleotides line up with TRBD1. From germline, CDR1 is LNHDA and CDR2 SQIVND (reference sequence). The junction had 6 bases not matched to a gene; V was cut back by 7 bases and J by 6 bases. The CDR3 has 14 amino acids. The CDR3 DNA is TGTGCCAGTACCGGGACAGGGACTCCCGGGGAGCTGTTTTTT. It encodes CASTGTGTPGELFF.

This clone appeared a few times. The J gene is TRBJ2-7, the V gene TRBV5-1; tentatively, D is TRBD1 (5 bases). The germline CDR1 and CDR2 sequences are SGHRS and YFSETQ. Trimming shortened V by 3 bases and J by 6 bases, and 16 bases separated the two germline ends. The CDR3 is 14 residues long. CDR3 coding DNA: TGCGCCAGCAGCTCCGGACAAGTGTTTGGCGAGCAGTACTTC. Its protein is CASSSGQVFGEQYF.

This chain uses TRBV7-3 with TRBJ2-1; TRBD2 aligns across 9 bases. CDR3 length equals 15 residues. Germline trimming cut 5 bases from V and 5 bases from J; bases unmatched to any gene: 7. Germline loops: CDR1 SGHTA, CDR2 FQGTGA. DNA for the CDR3: TGTGCCAGCAGCCGAAGCGGGGGGACAAACAATGAGCAGTTCTTC. Its protein product is CASSRSGGTNNEQFF.

V gene TRBV5-5 combines with J gene TRBJ2-5; possibly TRBD2 for D (5 bases). The CDR3 sequence is 16 residues long. CDR1 and CDR2 (germline): SGHKS, YYEKEE (reference sequence). The V gene lost 1 base and the J gene lost 2 bases, with 15 bases spanning the gap. The DNA of the CDR3 is TGTGCCAGCAGCTTGCGGGTAGGGAGAGCACAAGAGACCCAGTACTTC. Translating gives CASSLRVGRAQETQYF.

This chain uses TRBV5-1 with TRBJ1-5, with no clear D. Per germline, CDR1 SGHRS and CDR2 YFSETQ. CDR3 length equals 15 residues. Trimming removed 1 base from V and 0 bases from J, with 8 bases in between. As DNA, the CDR3 is TGCGCCAGCAGCTTGCGGGGAAATAGCAATCAGCCCCAGCATTTT. Translating it yields CASSLRGNSNQPQHF.

This clone appeared once. The chain employs TRBV9 and TRBJ2-7; 10 bases line up with TRBD1. J was trimmed by 7 bases and V by 4 bases; bases with no gene match: 14. Germline-derived CDR1 and CDR2 are SGDLS and YYNGEE. CDR3 size: 16 residues. The CDR3 sequence is CASSPSTRGQGREQYF. CDR3 coding DNA: TGTGCCAGCAGCCCCAGCACACGGGGACAGGGGCGGGAGCAGTACTTC.

This sequence joins TRBV7-9 and TRBJ2-7, with 7 bases aligning to TRBD1. Per germline, CDR1 SEHNR and CDR2 FQNEAQ (reference sequence). V trimming: 1 base; J trimming: 3 bases; junction bases outside the gene matches: 6. The CDR3 has 15 residues. The CDR3 is CASSLGQGLHYEQYF. In nucleotides, the CDR3 is TGTGCCAGCAGCTTAGGACAGGGTCTACACTACGAGCAGTACTTC.

The chain recombines TRBV5-1 with TRBJ1-5; no definite D call. Germline-derived CDR1 and CDR2 are SGHRS and YFSETQ. CDR3 length: 13 residues. Trimming shortened V by 7 bases and J by 3 bases, and 11 bases separated the two germline ends. The CDR3 region is CASAAGTNQPQHF. In nucleotides, the CDR3 is TGCGCCAGCGCCGCAGGCACCAATCAGCCCCAGCATTTT.

The chain joins TRBV7-9 to TRBJ1-1; D ambiguous. Trimming stripped 3 bases from V and 2 bases from J, with 7 bases between. CDR1 SEHNR and CDR2 FQNEAQ come from the germline V gene (reference sequence). The CDR3 contains 13 residues. The CDR3 is CASSFQANTEAFF. The DNA for the CDR3 is TGTGCCAGCAGCTTCCAGGCCAACACTGAAGCTTTCTTT.

The chain has TRBV5-1 and TRBJ2-5; D may be TRBD2 (7 bases). CDR1 and CDR2 from the germline V gene are SGHRS and YFSETQ. V lost 6 bases to trimming and J lost 4 bases, with 13 bases between them. The CDR3 has 13 amino acids. The CDR3 is CASTIAGAETQYF. For the CDR3, the DNA is TGCGCCAGCACCATTGCGGGGGCAGAGACCCAGTACTTC.

The rearrangement links TRBV4-1 to TRBJ1-4, with TRBD1 matching over 7 bases. Germline V gives CDR1 MGHRA, CDR2 YSYEKL. V gave up 0 bases and J gave up 4 bases; unmatched junction bases: 5. This CDR3 contains 16 residues. The CDR3 reads CASSQEPGTDNEKLFF. In nucleotides, the CDR3 is TGCGCCAGCAGCCAAGAACCCGGGACAGATAATGAAAAACTGTTTTTT.

This clone was detected only a few times. The chain uses TRBV6-2 or TRBV6-3 and TRBJ1-5, with 8 nucleotides matching TRBD1. CDR1 MNHEY and CDR2 SVGEGT come from the germline V gene. This CDR3 is built from 13 residues. With 6 bases clipped from V and 5 bases from J, the junction kept 3 bases outside the gene matches. DNA of the CDR3: TGTGCCAGCAGCTTACAGGGGGATCAGCCCCAGCATTTT. This sequence encodes CASSLQGDQPQHF.

V gene TRBV5-1 combines with J gene TRBJ2-7, with TRBD2 matching over 10 bases. The CDR3 is 15 residues long. In germline, CDR1 is SGHRS, CDR2 YFSETQ. The ends lost 6 bases at V and 2 bases at J; junction bases unmatched: 8. The chain's CDR3 is CASNLLTSGPYEQYF. The CDR3 DNA follows: TGCGCCAGCAACTTACTGACTAGCGGGCCCTACGAGCAGTACTTC.

This clone came up once. The chain uses TRBV19 and TRBJ1-1; D might be TRBD1 (5 bases). The CDR3 spans 15 residues. Germline V CDR1 and CDR2: LNHDA, SQIVND (reference sequence). Trimming left V 4 bases short and J 0 bases short, with 12 bases between. DNA of the CDR3: TGTGCCAGTAGTAGAGAGGGGCTCATGAACACTGAAGCTTTCTTT. Residues: CASSREGLMNTEAFF. The full variable domain, in which reference TRBV19 and TRBJ1-1 provide the parts outside the CDR3, is DGGITQSPKYLFRKEGQNVTLSCEQNLNHDAMYWYRQDPGQGLRLIYYSQIVNDFQKGDIAEGYSVSREKKESFPLTVTSAQKNPTAFYLCASSREGLMNTEAFFGQGTRLTVV.

The chain has TRBV9 and TRBJ1-2; 7 positions match TRBD1. The CDR3 is 14 residues long. The V gene's germline CDR1 is SGDLS and CDR2 YYNGEE. Trimming cost V 4 bases and J 7 bases; bases outside gene matches: 10. In DNA form, the CDR3 reads TGTGCCAGCAGCACCCAACAGGGGTTGGGTGGCTACACCTTC. Its translation is CASSTQQGLGGYTF.

The chain couples TRBV7-2 to TRBJ1-1; D perhaps matches TRBD1 (5 bases). Germline CDR1 SGHTA, CDR2 FQGNSA. The CDR3 runs 15 residues. V was pared by 3 bases and J by 3 bases, with 14 bases between. The CDR3 protein is CASSLSGLLDTEAFF. For the CDR3, the DNA is TGTGCCAGCAGCTTGTCAGGGCTTCTGGACACTGAAGCTTTCTTT. The full variable domain, with the rest looked up from reference TRBV7-2 and TRBJ1-1, is GAGVSQSPSNKVTEKGKDVELRCDPISGHTALYWYRQSLGQGLEFLIYFQGNSAPDKSGLPSDRFSAERTGGSVSTLTIQRTQQEDSAVYLCASSLSGLLDTEAFFGQGTRLTVV.

V and J are TRBV4-3 and TRBJ2-5; 9 bases fit TRBD2. The CDR3 length is 15 residues. The germline V gene has CDR1 LGHNA and CDR2 YSLEER. V lost 3 bases and J lost 4; bases outside the gene matches: 6. The CDR3 here is CASSHERGAGETQYF. CDR3 DNA sequence: TGCGCCAGCAGCCATGAGCGGGGGGCCGGAGAGACCCAGTACTTC.

The chain couples TRBV5-1 to TRBJ2-6; 8 bases line up with TRBD1. This CDR3 contains 17 residues. Trimming cost V 4 bases and J 0 bases; bases outside gene matches: 6. Germline V gene lookup returns CDR1 SGHRS and CDR2 YFSETQ. CDR3 DNA: TGCGCCAGCAGCGGGCAGGGGGCTGGCTCTGGGGCCAACGTCCTGACTTTC. Its protein is CASSGQGAGSGANVLTF.

The rearrangement joins TRBV30 to TRBJ1-5; 9 positions agree with TRBD1. This CDR3 spans 19 amino acids. The germline V gene encodes CDR1 GTSNPN and CDR2 SVGIG (reference sequence). The V gene end was trimmed by 3 bases and the J gene end by 4 bases; junction bases not matched to a gene: 19. The CDR3 DNA sequence: TGTGCCTGGAGCGAAAGGGACAGGGTGCGCTCTTTCAATAATCAGCCCCAGCATTTT. Its translation: CAWSERDRVRSFNNQPQHF.

The V gene is TRBV19, the J gene TRBJ1-2; unclear D gene. V lost 6 bases and J lost 4, with 12 bases in between. Germline-derived CDR1 and CDR2 are LNHDA and SQIVND (reference sequence). The CDR3 spans 13 residues. The CDR3 loop reads CASSLQATYGYTF. CDR3 sequence (DNA): TGTGCCAGTAGCCTCCAGGCGACCTATGGCTACACCTTC.

The rearrangement uses TRBV2 and TRBJ1-1; D not certain. The CDR3 is 13 residues long. Germline CDR1 and CDR2: SNHLY and FYNNEI. V lost 2 bases, J lost 7 bases, and 11 bases lay in between. The CDR3 bases are TGTGCCAGCAGTGAAAGGGTCGGAGGTGAAGCTTTCTTT. Protein product: CASSERVGGEAFF.

The rearrangement uses TRBV30 and TRBJ1-2, with a possible D match to TRBD1 (6 bases). The CDR3 extends over 14 amino acids. V lost 5 bases, J lost 4 bases, and 17 bases lay in between. Germline CDR1 reads GTSNPN; CDR2 reads SVGIG (reference sequence). In nucleotides, the CDR3 is TGTGCCTGGGGGGGACCCGGACAGATCTATGGCTACACCTTC. The encoded protein is CAWGGPGQIYGYTF.

V gene TRBV5-5 combines with J gene TRBJ2-2; 9 bases agree with TRBD1. V lost 4 bases to trimming and J lost 5 bases; unmatched junction nucleotides: 6. Germline assignment: CDR1 SGHKS and CDR2 YYEKEE (reference sequence). This CDR3 contains 15 residues. The CDR3 loop reads CASSTDRGQTGELFF. The CDR3 nucleotides are TGTGCCAGCAGCACGGACAGGGGCCAGACCGGGGAGCTGTTTTTT.

This clone appeared once. The chain joins TRBV7-9 to TRBJ1-3, with D unresolved. V gave up 2 bases and J gave up 0 bases, with 11 bases separating them. Germline CDR1 is SEHNR and CDR2 is FQNEAQ (reference sequence). The CDR3 length is 16 residues. The DNA of the CDR3 is TGTGCCAGCAGCTTACGGCAGGTCGACTCTGGAAACACCATATATTTT. Protein product: CASSLRQVDSGNTIYF.

This rearrangement joins TRBV4-2 to TRBJ2-5; tentative D call: TRBD1 (5 bases). This CDR3 has 16 residues. V was pared by 0 bases and J by 2 bases, with 13 bases between. Germline V gives CDR1 LGHNA, CDR2 YNFKEQ. The CDR3 DNA reads TGTGCCAGCAGCCAAGAGGTCGCAGGGCCTCAAGAGACCCAGTACTTC. It yields the protein CASSQEVAGPQETQYF.

The rearrangement joins TRBV5-5 to TRBJ2-3; tentatively, D is TRBD2 (6 bases). Germline assignment: CDR1 SGHKS and CDR2 YYEKEE (reference sequence). The V end lost 3 bases, the J end lost 4 bases, and 15 bases lay between the germline ends. This CDR3 is 15 amino acids long. CDR3 coding DNA: TGTGCCAGCAGCTCGCTTGGAGGGTCTGCAGATACGCAGTATTTT. It yields the protein CASSSLGGSADTQYF.

The V and J genes are TRBV4-3 and TRBJ2-1; 8 nucleotides align to TRBD2. J gave up 5 bases and V 0 bases, and 15 bases lay outside the gene matches. This CDR3 is built from 19 residues. The germline V gene encodes CDR1 LGHNA and CDR2 YSLEER. CDR3 region: CASSQDPPLGGGQNNEQFF. DNA of the CDR3: TGCGCCAGCAGCCAAGATCCCCCTTTAGGCGGGGGGCAAAACAATGAGCAGTTCTTC.

The chain recombines TRBV5-1 with TRBJ1-4, with D perhaps matching TRBD1 (6 bases). In germline, CDR1 is SGHRS, CDR2 YFSETQ. CDR3 size: 14 residues. Between the trimmed V and J ends, which lost 2 bases and 2 bases, there was a span of 7 bases. CDR3 amino acids: CASSLGQTNEKLFF. The CDR3, as DNA: TGCGCCAGCAGCTTAGGACAGACTAATGAAAAACTGTTTTTT.